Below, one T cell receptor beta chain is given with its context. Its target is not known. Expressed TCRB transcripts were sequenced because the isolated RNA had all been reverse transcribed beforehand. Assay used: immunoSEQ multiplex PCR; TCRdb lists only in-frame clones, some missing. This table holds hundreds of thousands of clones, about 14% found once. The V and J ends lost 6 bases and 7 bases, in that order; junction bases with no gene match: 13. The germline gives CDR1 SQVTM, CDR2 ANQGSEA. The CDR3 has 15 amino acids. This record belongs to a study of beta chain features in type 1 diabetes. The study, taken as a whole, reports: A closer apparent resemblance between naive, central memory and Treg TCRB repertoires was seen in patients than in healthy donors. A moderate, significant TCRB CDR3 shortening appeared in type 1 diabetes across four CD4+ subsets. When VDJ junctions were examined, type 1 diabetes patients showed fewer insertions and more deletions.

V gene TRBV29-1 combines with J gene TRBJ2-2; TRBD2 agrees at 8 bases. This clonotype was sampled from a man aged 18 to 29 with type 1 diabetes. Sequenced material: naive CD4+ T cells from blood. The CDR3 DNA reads TGCAGCGTGGTATGGCGGGAGGCCGTCCGCGGGGAGCTGTTTTTT. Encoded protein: CSVVWREAVRGELFF.